One sample yielded the 19 T cell receptor beta chains listed below, sequenced in a study of T cells after yellow fever vaccination. TCRdb itself ran the 5' RACE reads through MiXCR, one entry per CDR3 protein. The table has about 320,000 distinct CDR3 sequences, 3.5% to 4.5% seen once; the top ten hold approximately 19%. The sample was PBMCs, taken 15 days after the yellow fever booster vaccination. These receptors were obtained from a man between 18 and 29 years old who received the YFV17D yellow fever vaccine.

This clonotype came up many times. The chain uses TRBV29-1 and TRBJ1-5; D not certain. This CDR3 contains 14 residues. Germline loops: CDR1 SQVTM, CDR2 ANQGSEA. The V end was cut by 0 bases, the J end by 2 bases, with 8 bases between. This CDR3 reads CSVEESGGNQPQHF. CDR3 DNA sequence: TGCAGCGTTGAAGAAAGCGGGGGCAATCAGCCCCAGCATTTT.

The chain employs TRBV24-1 and TRBJ1-2; D remains unclear. This CDR3 comprises 12 residues. V lost 6 bases to trimming and J lost 3 bases, with 7 bases between them. Germline CDR1 is KGHDR and CDR2 is SFDVKD. The CDR3 nucleotides are TGTGCCACCAGTTACTCAGACTATGGCTACACCTTC. This sequence encodes CATSYSDYGYTF.

The V gene is TRBV10-3, the J gene TRBJ2-3; D might be TRBD1 (5 bases). Trimming shortened V by 6 bases and J by 1 base, and 17 bases separated the two germline ends. The CDR3 runs to 16 residues. Germline CDR1 is ENHRY and CDR2 is SYGVKD. In DNA form, the CDR3 reads TGTGCCATCAGGGGCCAGGGATTCTTGGGCACAGATACGCAGTATTTT. Protein: CAIRGQGFLGTDTQYF.

The V call is TRBV18, the J call TRBJ2-2; 7 nucleotides match TRBD1. The CDR3 loop spans 16 amino acids. The V gene end was trimmed by 8 bases and the J gene end by 1 base; junction bases not matched to a gene: 10. Germline assignment: CDR1 KGHSH and CDR2 LQKENI. Here the CDR3 DNA reads TGTGCCAGCCTATTGCCGGGACAGAAGAACACCGGGGAGCTGTTTTTT. Protein: CASLLPGQKNTGELFF.

The chain couples TRBV7-9 to TRBJ1-2; maybe TRBD1 (5 bases). The CDR3 contains 13 residues. Trimming stripped 4 bases from V and 7 bases from J, with 13 bases between. Looked up from germline, CDR1 is SEHNR and CDR2 is FQNEAQ (reference sequence). The CDR3 is CASSYEGGVGYTF. The CDR3 DNA sequence: TGTGCCAGCAGCTACGAAGGAGGGGTTGGCTACACCTTC.

This clonotype was observed a handful of times. This chain uses TRBV5-1 with TRBJ2-2; 9 bases agree with TRBD2. The CDR3 extends over 17 amino acids. V gave up 1 base and J gave up 2 bases; unmatched junction bases: 6. Germline CDR1 and CDR2: SGHRS and YFSETQ. The CDR3, as DNA: TGCGCCAGCAGCTTGTCGCTAGCGGGGTTCAACACCGGGGAGCTGTTTTTT. Protein sequence: CASSLSLAGFNTGELFF.

This chain links TRBV7-2 with TRBJ1-1, with TRBD1 matching 8 bases. After removal of 1 base from V and 6 bases from J, the junction contained 7 bases not matched to a gene. The germline V gene encodes CDR1 SGHTA and CDR2 FQGNSA. The CDR3 contains 15 residues. This CDR3 is CASSLDGGQGAEAFF. CDR3 DNA: TGTGCCAGCAGCTTAGACGGTGGACAGGGCGCTGAAGCTTTCTTT.

This clonotype was picked up a small number of times. The chain combines TRBV6-5 with TRBJ2-7; 11 nucleotides match TRBD1. CDR1 and CDR2 from the germline V gene are MNHEY and SVGAGI. This CDR3 contains 15 residues. Losses at the gene ends were 0 bases for V and 2 bases for J; bases not matched to a gene: 0. The CDR3 DNA is TGTGCCAGCAGTTACTCGGGACAGGGGGCCTACGAGCAGTACTTC. Translating gives CASSYSGQGAYEQYF.

This clonotype was seen repeatedly, ten times or more. DNA of the CDR3: TGTGCCAGCAGCTCTGACTCTAGCAATCAGCCCCAGCATTTT. Protein sequence: CASSSDSSNQPQHF. This chain connects TRBV4-2 to TRBJ1-5; D gene uncertain. This CDR3 region has 14 residues. The V end lost 5 bases, the J end lost 0 bases, and 8 bases lay between the germline ends. Germline CDR1 reads LGHNA; CDR2 reads YNFKEQ.

This clonotype was seen at least ten times. V is TRBV5-1 and J is TRBJ1-1, with D possibly matching TRBD1 (5 bases). Germline loops: CDR1 SGHRS, CDR2 YFSETQ. The V gene lost 4 bases and the J gene lost 4 bases, with 14 bases spanning the gap. This CDR3 comprises 14 residues. The CDR3 DNA is TGCGCCAGCAGCGAAGGGGTCGGGGGCACTGAAGCTTTCTTT. Amino acid sequence: CASSEGVGGTEAFF.

There are a few counts of this clonotype. This sequence joins TRBV6-2 or TRBV6-3 and TRBJ2-7; D not resolved. V lost 6 bases and J lost 5, with 11 bases in between. Germline V gene sequence: CDR1 MNHEY, CDR2 SVGEGT. The CDR3 extends over 12 amino acids. The CDR3, as DNA: TGTGCCAGCAGCAACCGGAAGAACGAGCAGTACTTC. Translation gives CASSNRKNEQYF.

The chain is built from TRBV15 and TRBJ1-5; no reliable D call. Germline CDR1 LNHNV, CDR2 YYDKDF (reference sequence). The CDR3 length is 15 residues. The germline V and J ends were trimmed by 0 bases and 7 bases, with 13 bases remaining between them. CDR3: CATSRDRGLGQPQHF. CDR3 nucleotide sequence: TGTGCCACCAGCAGAGATCGAGGGTTGGGGCAGCCCCAGCATTTT. The full variable domain, rest sourced from reference TRBV15 and TRBJ1-5, is DAMVIQNPRYQVTQFGKPVTLSCSQTLNHNVMYWYQQKSSQAPKLLFHYYDKDFNNEADTPDNFQSRRPNTSFCFLDIRSPGLGDTAMYLCATSRDRGLGQPQHFGDGTRLSIL.

This clonotype was seen ten or more times. This chain links TRBV12-3 or TRBV12-4 with TRBJ2-3; no clear D gene. The CDR3 extends over 12 amino acids. Trimming took off 10 bases at V and 1 base at J, with 9 bases between the two ends. CDR3 protein: CATTVGTDTQYF. CDR3 DNA: TGTGCCACCACCGTCGGCACAGATACGCAGTATTTT.

There are a few counts of this clonotype. This may stem from a read error, because a much larger clone lies one nucleotide away. This sequence joins TRBV6-2 or TRBV6-3 and TRBJ1-1; D may be TRBD1 (5 bases). This CDR3 has 13 residues. CDR1 and CDR2 (germline): MNHEY, SVGEGT. Trimming shortened V by 11 bases and J by 1 base, and 14 bases separated the two germline ends. The CDR3 sequence is CAGHRDENTEAFF. In DNA, the CDR3 is TGTGCCGGACACCGGGACGAGAACACTGAAGCTTTCTTT.

This clonotype was recorded many times. The CDR3 region has the DNA TGTGCCAGCTCACCGGGGTCAGGCGAAAACATTCAGTACTTC. It is translated as CASSPGSGENIQYF. This rearrangement joins TRBV18 to TRBJ2-4, with D unresolved. V gave up 3 bases and J gave up 5 bases, with 11 bases separating them. CDR3 length equals 14 residues. The germline V gene has CDR1 KGHSH and CDR2 LQKENI. Variable domain in full (rest from reference TRBV18 and TRBJ2-4): NAGVMQNPRHLVRRRGQEARLRCSPMKGHSHVYWYRQLPEEGLKFMVYLQKENIIDESGMPKERFSAEFPKEGPSILRIQQVVRGDSAAYFCASSPGSGENIQYFGAGTRLSVL.

The rearrangement links TRBV20-1 to TRBJ2-1, with a tentative D call TRBD2 (7 bases). V was trimmed by 6 bases and J by 7 bases, leaving 19 bases between them. This CDR3 is 14 amino acids long. The germline V gene has CDR1 DFQATT and CDR2 SNEGSKA (reference sequence). The CDR3 reads CSAPRGGALNEQFF. DNA of the CDR3: TGCAGTGCCCCGAGGGGGGGGGCCTTGAATGAGCAGTTCTTC.

This clonotype was counted many times. The chain links TRBV7-9 to TRBJ1-2; D remains unclear. V was clipped by 6 bases and J by 4 bases, with 12 bases between them. The CDR3 runs 13 residues. CDR1 is SEHNR, CDR2 FQNEAQ, per germline (reference sequence). CDR3 in DNA: TGTGCCAGCAGAAGGACGGGCCCCTATGGCTACACCTTC. Translation gives CASRRTGPYGYTF.

This clonotype was picked up many times. CDR3 bases: TGTGCCAGCTTAATGGACATACGGACCACTGAAGCTTTCTTT. It codes for CASLMDIRTTEAFF. This rearrangement joins TRBV7-8 to TRBJ1-1; maybe TRBD1 (5 bases). Trimming shortened V by 8 bases and J by 4 bases, and 17 bases separated the two germline ends. The CDR3 contains 14 residues. CDR1 and CDR2 (germline): SGHVS, FQNEAQ.

This clonotype was seen only a few times. This chain uses TRBV29-1 with TRBJ2-1, with D perhaps TRBD2 (5 bases). Trimming left V 6 bases short and J 0 bases short, with 21 bases between. The CDR3 consists of 17 residues. CDR1 and CDR2 from the germline V gene are SQVTM and ANQGSEA. CDR3 coding DNA: TGCAGCGTGCCTCTCGGGGTACCCACTCCCTCCTACAATGAGCAGTTCTTC. Amino acid sequence: CSVPLGVPTPSYNEQFF.